Sequencing of this T cell receptor beta chain was carried out in a study of blood T cell repertoires in COVID-19. Study background: Sites in the United States, Italy and Spain provided acute and convalescent COVID-19 samples.

Membership in each cohort depended on participant-reported clinical history. After removal of 0 bases from V and 4 bases from J, the junction contained 6 bases not matched to a gene. The CDR3 length is 16 residues. Germline V CDR1 and CDR2: SGDLS, YYNGEE. Original processing notes: The assay estimated nucleated cells by amplifying reference gene primers. The method was immunoSEQ multiplex PCR; TCRdb's version includes in-frame clones alone and lacks a portion of them. The D gene and trimming were derived from the DNA, and the V and J assignments and clone size from that table. The sample has roughly 330,000 clones, 80% to 90% seen once; the top ten hold less than 6.5%.

The sample comprised PBMCs or T cells enriched from blood (not recorded which). The source of this sequence is a man younger than 45 who had recovered from COVID-19. This chain connects TRBV9 to TRBJ2-3; 9 bases are a match to TRBD2. The CDR3 nucleotides are TGTGCCAGCAGCGTAGTGGGCGGGGGGGCTCCAGATACGCAGTATTTT. This translates into CASSVVGGGAPDTQYF.